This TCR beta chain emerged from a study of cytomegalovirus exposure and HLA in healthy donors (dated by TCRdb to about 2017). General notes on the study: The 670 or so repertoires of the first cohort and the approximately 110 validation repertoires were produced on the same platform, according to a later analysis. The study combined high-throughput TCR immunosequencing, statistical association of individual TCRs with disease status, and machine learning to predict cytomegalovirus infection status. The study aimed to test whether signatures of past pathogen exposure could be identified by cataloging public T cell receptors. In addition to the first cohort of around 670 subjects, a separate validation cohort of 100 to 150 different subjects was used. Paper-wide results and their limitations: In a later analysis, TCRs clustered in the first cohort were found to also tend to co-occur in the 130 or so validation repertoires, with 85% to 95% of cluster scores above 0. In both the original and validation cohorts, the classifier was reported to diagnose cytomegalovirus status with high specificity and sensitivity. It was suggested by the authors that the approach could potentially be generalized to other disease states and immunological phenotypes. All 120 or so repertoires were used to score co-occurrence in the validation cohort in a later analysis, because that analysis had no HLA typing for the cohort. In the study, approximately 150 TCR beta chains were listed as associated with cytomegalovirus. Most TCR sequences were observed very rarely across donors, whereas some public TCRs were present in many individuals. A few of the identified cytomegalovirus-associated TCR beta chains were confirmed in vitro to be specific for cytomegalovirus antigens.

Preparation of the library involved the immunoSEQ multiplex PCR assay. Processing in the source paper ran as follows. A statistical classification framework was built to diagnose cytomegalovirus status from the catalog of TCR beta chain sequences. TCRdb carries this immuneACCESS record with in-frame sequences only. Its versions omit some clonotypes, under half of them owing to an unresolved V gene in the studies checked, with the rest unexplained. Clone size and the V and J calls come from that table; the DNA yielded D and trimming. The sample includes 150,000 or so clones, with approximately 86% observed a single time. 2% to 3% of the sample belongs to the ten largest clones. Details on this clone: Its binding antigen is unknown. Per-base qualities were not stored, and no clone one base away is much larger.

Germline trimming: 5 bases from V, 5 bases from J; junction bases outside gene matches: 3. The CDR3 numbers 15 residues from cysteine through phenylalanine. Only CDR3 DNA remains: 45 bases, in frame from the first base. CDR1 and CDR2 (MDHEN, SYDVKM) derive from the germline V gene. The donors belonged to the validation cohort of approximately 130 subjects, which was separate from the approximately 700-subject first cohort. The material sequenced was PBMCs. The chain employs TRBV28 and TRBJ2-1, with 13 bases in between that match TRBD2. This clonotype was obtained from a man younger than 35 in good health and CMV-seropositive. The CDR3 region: CASSPGLAGNNEQFF. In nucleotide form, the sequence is TGTGCCAGCAGTCCGGGACTAGCGGGAAACAATGAGCAGTTCTTC.